This TCR beta chain was sequenced in a study of cytomegalovirus exposure and HLA in healthy donors. For the study at large: Early released data had tens of millions of unique TCRs, all coming from HLA-typed donors. Study-wide findings and caveats: Follow-up analysis later connected one missense variant in DCLRE1C with trimming of TCR beta V- and J-genes.

On this clone itself: Its antigen is not known.

The PCR had 60 Vbeta and 13 Jbeta primers. Libraries were prepared by immunoSEQ multiplex PCR; TCRdb keeps only in-frame clonotypes and omits some of them. Of 150,000 to 200,000 clones listed, roughly 85% are singletons. The CDR3 consists of 14 residues. Trimming removed 5 bases from V and 5 bases from J, with 13 bases in between. Germline CDR1 SGHVS, CDR2 FNYEAQ. The V gene is TRBV7-6, the J gene TRBJ2-1; no clear D. The source is a man between 18 and 35 years old in good health and CMV-seropositive. Source material: PBMCs. In nucleotides, the CDR3 is TGTGCCAGCAGCCCAAGATATAGAGACAATGAGCAGTTCTTC. It encodes CASSPRYRDNEQFF.